What follows describes a single T cell receptor beta chain. Its antigen is unknown. Samples: about 28 days before transplant, then days 30, 100 and 180 after. Using immunoSEQ multiplex PCR, the repertoire was profiled, and TCRdb retains in-frame clones only, with some absent. This repertoire shows 6,500 to 8,000 clones, just over 95% found once; its top ten account for 0.64%. The germline V gene has CDR1 SGHAT and CDR2 FQNNGV. The CDR3 has 17 amino acids. Trimming removed 5 bases from V and 0 bases from J; junction bases left unmatched: 7. This record belongs to a study of T cell clonotyping in hematopoietic cell transplantation. Study-wide findings and caveats: Broader posttransplant TCR repertoire diversity was predicted by graft donor and pretransplant recipient Inverse Simpson Index values. After transplant, recipient diversity fell while pathologically expanded clonotypes grew through day 180. At the given depth, recipient repertoires were over 97% de novo clonotypes.

The specimen comprised PBMCs, sampled 30 days after allogeneic stem cell transplant. The V and J genes are TRBV11-2 and TRBJ1-6; 7 bases line up with TRBD1. This TCR derives from a male patient aged 55-69 years who had an allogeneic stem cell transplant from a related donor, so the T cells may come from the graft donor. Some clones in this sample may be carry-over from other donors' samples. The CDR3: CASSPTGLSSYNSPLHF. The CDR3 nucleotides read TGTGCCAGCAGCCCGACAGGGCTCAGCTCCTATAATTCACCCCTCCACTTT.